The rows below give T cell receptor beta chains drawn from one sample of a study of OX40 agonist ivuxolimab in advanced cancers. Only in-frame clones appear in the TCRdb table, and some are missing; sequencing was by immunoSEQ multiplex PCR. The data contain over 60,000 clones, approximately 78% of them seen just once; the ten biggest clones take up roughly 6.8%. The sequencing used CD4+ or CD8+ T cells sorted from blood, collected in a trial of the OX40 agonist ivuxolimab. The source is an adult with an advanced solid tumor such as melanoma, head and neck, liver or kidney cancer. Both conserved end residues are part of each CDR3. A D gene is named only where the DNA matches it firmly. Clone size is stated in some rows and not others, as once, few, many or a class when expanded.

d_call	v_call	clone_size	j_call	cdr3_nt	cdr3_aa
-	TRBV7-2	-	TRBJ2-7	TGTGCCAGCAGCTTACAGGACGGCTCCTACGAGCAGTACTTC	CASSLQDGSYEQYF
-	TRBV5-1	once	TRBJ2-6	TGCGCCAGCAGCTTTGGGGGAAACTCTGGGGCCAACGTCCTGACTTTC	CASSFGGNSGANVLTF
-	TRBV5-6	-	TRBJ2-2	TGTGCCAGCAGCTTGAGGACAGTCTATCCCGGGGAGCTGTTTTTT	CASSLRTVYPGELFF
-	TRBV5-4	-	TRBJ2-2	TGTGCCAGCAGCCCCAATGGGGGACCGAACACCGGGGAGCTGTTTTTT	CASSPNGGPNTGELFF
-	TRBV4-3	-	TRBJ2-3	TGCGCCAGCAGCCAAGTTTATTACATCTCTAGCACAGATACGCAGTATTTT	CASSQVYYISSTDTQYF
-	TRBV30	-	TRBJ2-1	TGTGCCTACGAAGGCGGGACAGCTAACAATGAGCAGTTCTTC	CAYEGGTANNEQFF
-	TRBV29-1	once	TRBJ1-1	TGCAGCGCCGGACACTCGAACACTGAAGCTTTCTTT	CSAGHSNTEAFF
-	TRBV5-1	-	TRBJ2-5	TGCGCCAGCAGTTTGGGGTCGCTAGCTCAGACCCAGTACTTC	CASSLGSLAQTQYF
TRBD1	TRBV6-1	-	TRBJ1-4	TGTGCCAGCAGTGAAAGGGGGACAGTGGTGGGTTCCAGTGAAAAACTGTTTTTT	CASSERGTVVGSSEKLFF
TRBD1	TRBV5-1	-	TRBJ1-6	TGCGCCAGCACATCTTTGCCCGGGACAGGGTTGAATTCACCCCTCCACTTT	CASTSLPGTGLNSPLHF
TRBD1	TRBV19	-	TRBJ2-2	TGTGCCAGTAGTGGATACAGGACAGGGAACACCGGGGAGCTGTTTTTT	CASSGYRTGNTGELFF
-	TRBV19	-	TRBJ1-5	TGTGCCAGTAGTATAGGAGATGGGGACGGATATCAGCCCCAGCATTTT	CASSIGDGDGYQPQHF
TRBD1	TRBV7-9	-	TRBJ1-6	TGTGCCAGCAGCCCGGGGACAGGGGACAATTCACCCCTCCACTTT	CASSPGTGDNSPLHF
-	TRBV6-5	-	TRBJ2-3	TGTGCCAGCAGTTATGGGCGGGAAGGGACAGATACGCAGTATTTT	CASSYGREGTDTQYF
-	TRBV19	-	TRBJ1-2	TGTGCCAGTAGTATTTCCCGTGCAAGTGGCTACACCTTC	CASSISRASGYTF
TRBD2	TRBV7-8	-	TRBJ2-3	TGTGCCAGCAGCCTTACTAGCGGGCGGAGGTTGTCAGATACGCAGTATTTT	CASSLTSGRRLSDTQYF
-	TRBV7-9	-	TRBJ1-2	TGTGCCAGCAGCTCCGAATACAGGGAGCGCGACTATGGCTACACCTTC	CASSSEYRERDYGYTF
TRBD1	TRBV30	-	TRBJ1-2	TGTGCCTGGAACCGGGACAGCCGTTACTATGGCTACACCTTC	CAWNRDSRYYGYTF
-	TRBV5-6	-	TRBJ1-1	TGTGCCAGCAGCTTCCAGGGTACCTTGAACACTGAAGCTTTCTTT	CASSFQGTLNTEAFF
TRBD1	TRBV2	-	TRBJ2-3	TGTGCCAGCACTTTCTCCCCCGGGACAGGGACAGATACGCAGTATTTT	CASTFSPGTGTDTQYF
-	TRBV28	few	TRBJ1-2	TGTGCCAGCAGTCCCCTCTGGGAGGGGGGCTACACCTTC	CASSPLWEGGYTF
TRBD1	TRBV4-2	-	TRBJ2-7	TGTGCCAGCAGCTCACCCGGACAGGGGGCCTACGAGCAGTACTTC	CASSSPGQGAYEQYF
TRBD2	TRBV6-1	once	TRBJ2-1	TGTGCCAGCAGTGAGGCCCCTAGCGGCTCCTACAATGAGCAGTTCTTC	CASSEAPSGSYNEQFF
TRBD1	TRBV28	-	TRBJ1-4	TGTGCCAGCAGGGCGACAGGGGAGTATGAAAAACTGTTTTTT	CASRATGEYEKLFF
-	TRBV7-2	once	TRBJ1-5	TGTGCCAGCAGCTTAGAAGGGGGGCTGTCTCAGCCCCAGCATTTT	CASSLEGGLSQPQHF